The 12 T cell receptor beta chains in this list originate from one sample, sequenced in a study of CD8+ T cells in alopecia areata. RNA, once extracted, was reverse transcribed into cDNA for use as the sequencing template. Sequencing was performed with immunoSEQ multiplex PCR; in TCRdb, only in-frame clones are kept and a portion is missing. The table records about 110,000 clones, roughly 59% of them present only once. Sequencing used CD8+ T cells sorted from blood. These receptors came from a human donor in good health.

The CDR3 sequence: CASSFRQGWFNEQFF. The CDR3 DNA sequence: TGTGCCAGCAGTTTTCGACAGGGCTGGTTCAATGAGCAGTTCTTC. The chain is built from TRBV28 and TRBJ2-1; 7 bases are a match to TRBD1. The ends lost 3 bases at V and 6 bases at J; junction bases unmatched: 8. The CDR3 is made up of 15 amino acids. Germline V lookup: CDR1 MDHEN, CDR2 SYDVKM.

The genes are TRBV6-5 and TRBJ2-1; D not certain. CDR1 and CDR2 (germline): MNHEY, SVGAGI. This CDR3 region has 11 residues. The V gene lost 4 bases and the J gene lost 9 bases, with 7 bases spanning the gap. This CDR3 is CASSSVSEQFF. The DNA for the CDR3 is TGTGCCAGCAGTTCTGTGAGTGAGCAGTTCTTC.

The rearrangement uses TRBV5-1 and TRBJ1-5, with D tentatively TRBD1 (5 bases). Trimming stripped 8 bases from V and 0 bases from J, with 15 bases between. Germline V lookup: CDR1 SGHRS, CDR2 YFSETQ. The CDR3 sequence is 15 residues long. The CDR3 reads CASSLSGGSNQPQHF. In DNA, the CDR3 is TGCGCCAGTTCCCTGAGCGGGGGTAGCAATCAGCCCCAGCATTTT.

The rearrangement links TRBV7-9 to TRBJ2-1; 11 bases are shared with TRBD1. After removal of 5 bases from V and 6 bases from J, the junction contained 6 bases not matched to a gene. Per the germline V gene, CDR1 is SEHNR and CDR2 is FQNEAQ (reference sequence). This CDR3 region has 15 residues. For the CDR3, the DNA is TGTGCCAGCAGCCTGGGGACAGGGGGGCCCAATGAGCAGTTCTTC. Translating gives CASSLGTGGPNEQFF.

A single count supports this clone. This rearrangement joins TRBV6-5 to TRBJ1-1, with unresolved D. CDR3 length equals 14 residues. V lost 0 bases, J lost 1 base, and 6 bases lay in between. Looked up from germline, CDR1 is MNHEY and CDR2 is SVGAGI. The CDR3 region is CASSYSMKNTEAFF. The CDR3 DNA is TGTGCCAGCAGTTACTCGATGAAGAACACTGAAGCTTTCTTT.

This clone was recorded a few times. J is TRBJ2-5 and V is TRBV28; a possible D gene is TRBD1 (6 bases). V lost 6 bases to trimming and J lost 9 bases, with 11 bases between them. The CDR3 is 11 residues long. The germline V gene encodes CDR1 MDHEN and CDR2 SYDVKM. CDR3 nucleotides: TGTGCCAGCAGCCCAGGGGTAGCCCAGTACTTC. Amino acids: CASSPGVAQYF. The full variable domain, completed using reference TRBV28 and TRBJ2-5, is DVKVTQSSRYLVKRTGEKVFLECVQDMDHENMFWYRQDPGLGLRLIYFSYDVKMKEKGDIPEGYSVSREKKERFSLILESASTNQTSMYLCASSPGVAQYFGPGTRLLVL.

The rearrangement links TRBV6-6 to TRBJ2-1; D is possibly TRBD1 (6 bases). Per germline, CDR1 MNHNY and CDR2 SVGAGI (reference sequence). The CDR3 has 15 amino acids. With 7 bases removed from V and 5 bases from J, the gap between germline ends came to 18 bases. CDR3 region: CASTQGIGINNEQFF. CDR3 coding DNA: TGTGCCAGCACTCAGGGGATAGGTATCAACAATGAGCAGTTCTTC.

This chain joins TRBV29-1 and TRBJ1-1; unclear D gene. This CDR3 is 14 amino acids long. The V end was cut by 0 bases, the J end by 4 bases, with 12 bases between. Germline CDR1 and CDR2: SQVTM and ANQGSEA. CDR3 region: CSVEEAAIATEAFF. CDR3 DNA: TGCAGCGTTGAAGAGGCGGCAATTGCCACTGAAGCTTTCTTT.

This clone has just a few counts. The chain recombines TRBV7-9 with TRBJ1-2; D ambiguous. Germline CDR1 is SEHNR and CDR2 is FQNEAQ (reference sequence). CDR3 size: 15 residues. Trimming left V 6 bases short and J 3 bases short, with 17 bases between. Here the CDR3 reads CASSPGVHWDYGYTF. DNA of the CDR3: TGTGCCAGCAGTCCCGGGGTCCATTGGGACTATGGCTACACCTTC.

This clone was seen a handful of times. The chain employs TRBV27 and TRBJ2-2; 12 nucleotides line up with TRBD2. CDR1 MNHEY and CDR2 SMNVEV come from the germline V gene (reference sequence). V was pared by 5 bases and J by 9 bases, with 4 bases of the junction left unmatched. The length of the CDR3 is 14 residues. This chain's CDR3 is CASSLGTSGRELFF. The DNA of the CDR3 is TGTGCCAGCAGTCTTGGGACTAGCGGGCGGGAGCTGTTTTTT.

CDR3 sequence: CASSGVLLDEQYF. The CDR3 DNA is TGTGCCAGCAGTGGGGTCCTTTTGGACGAGCAGTACTTC. The chain recombines TRBV2 with TRBJ2-7; the D is unclear. The CDR3 runs 13 residues. V lost 4 bases and J 5 bases, leaving 12 bases between the germline ends. Germline V gene sequence: CDR1 SNHLY, CDR2 FYNNEI. The entire variable domain, with the rest obtained from reference TRBV2 and TRBJ2-7, is as follows: EPEVTQTPSHQVTQMGQEVILRCVPISNHLYFYWYRQILGQKVEFLVSFYNNEISEKSEIFDDQFSVERPDGSNFTLKIRSTKLEDSAMYFCASSGVLLDEQYFGPGTRLTVT.

The chain uses TRBV5-6 and TRBJ1-1; D possibly corresponds to TRBD1 (6 bases). Germline lookup yields CDR1 SGHDT and CDR2 YYEEEE. The CDR3 totals 15 residues. V lost 2 bases and J lost 5, with 16 bases in between. CDR3 bases: TGTGCCAGCAGCTTTACGGGACAAGGTATTACTGAAGCTTTCTTT. This sequence encodes CASSFTGQGITEAFF. The variable domain in full, completed from reference TRBV5-6 and TRBJ1-1, reads DAGVTQSPTHLIKTRGQQVTLRCSPKSGHDTVSWYQQALGQGPQFIFQYYEEEERQRGNFPDRFSGHQFPNYSSELNVNALLLGDSALYLCASSFTGQGITEAFFGQGTRLTVV.